This entry concerns a single T cell receptor (beta chain). The target antigen is unknown. Germline lookup yields CDR1 SQVTM and CDR2 ANQGSEA. The CDR3 consists of 14 residues. Used for each TCR library was about 3,200 ng of total RNA. TCRalpha and TCRbeta cDNA was put through two nested PCRs of roughly 16 and 10 cycles. TCRdb reprocessed the 5' RACE reads and keeps a single row for each CDR3 protein, giving no DNA. This table lists 300,000 to 400,000 distinct CDR3 sequences. This sample stems from a study of monozygotic twins with inflammatory bowel disease. Findings and caveats of the study: No discrimination was achieved between different T cell subtypes. Healthy twins shared more clonotypes with others than IBD patients, most markedly active ones.

The chain uses TRBV29-1 and TRBJ2-2. The sequencing sample was made of blood. This clonotype was obtained from a human donor with ulcerative colitis or Crohn's disease, or a healthy co-twin of an affected twin (not recorded which). This CDR3 reads CSVTGISNTGELFF.